This is a list of T cell receptor beta chains from one sample in a study of cytomegalovirus exposure and HLA in healthy donors. Repertoires were generated with immunoSEQ multiplex PCR, while TCRdb's copy carries only in-frame clones and drops some. The table includes 200,000 to 250,000 clones, over 65% detected once. The sample consisted of PBMCs. Receptors originate from a man between 18 and 35 years old in good health and CMV-seronegative. CDR3s include the opening cysteine and the closing phenylalanine or tryptophan. Each record gives: J gene, CDR3 length, D gene, V gene, clone size, CDR3 DNA, CDR3 protein. The D gene is left open where the match is weak. Expanded clones get a size class; other rows say once, few or many, or leave the size out.

>TRBJ1-1|16|-|TRBV10-3|-
TGTGCCATCAGTGAGTCGGTGGCCGCCCTGAACACTAAAGCTTTCTTT
CAISESVAALNTKAFF
>TRBJ2-1|18|-|TRBV9|-
TGTGCCAGCAGCGGGGGTGGGGTGGATGACGGCTCAGGGGATGAGCAGTTCTTC
CASSGGGVDDGSGDEQFF
>TRBJ1-1|15|-|TRBV6-5|-
TGTGCCAGCAGTCGGTTTGGGGAGGGAGGTTCTGAAGCTTTCTTT
CASSRFGEGGSEAFF
>TRBJ1-1|14|-|TRBV6-1|-
TGTGCCACAAACACTTTTCAAGGGGGAACTGAAGCTTTCTTT
CATNTFQGGTEAFF
>TRBJ1-5|14|-|TRBV7-2|few
TGTGCCAGCAGCTTACGAAGGGGGAATCAGCCCCAGCATTTT
CASSLRRGNQPQHF
>TRBJ2-3|15|-|TRBV27|-
TGTGCCAGCAGAGGCCGGGACTGGCACACAGATACGCAGTATTTT
CASRGRDWHTDTQYF
>TRBJ2-2|12|-|TRBV29-1|-
TGCAGCGTTGAAGACACCGTAGCTGGGCTGTTTTTT
CSVEDTVAGLFF
>TRBJ2-5|14|TRBD2|TRBV2|-
TGTGCCAGCAGTGAGGGACTAGCCTCCGAGACCCAGTACTTC
CASSEGLASETQYF
>TRBJ1-4|15|TRBD1|TRBV4-2|-
TGTGCCAGCAGCCAAGTTGGGACAGGGGGGGAAAAACTGTTTTTT
CASSQVGTGGEKLFF
>TRBJ1-1|16|-|TRBV4-1|few
TGCGCCAGCAGCCAAGAGCTCGCAGGGTTGAACACTGAAGCTTTCTTT
CASSQELAGLNTEAFF
>TRBJ2-5|11|TRBD1|TRBV6-1|-
TGTGCCGCACAGGGGGAAGAGACCCAGTACTTC
CAAQGEETQYF
>TRBJ2-7|16|TRBD1|TRBV6-5|-
TGTGCCAGCAGTTACTCGAGGCGACAGGGGGCTTACGAGCAGTACTTC
CASSYSRRQGAYEQYF
>TRBJ1-1|13|-|TRBV29-1|-
TGCAGCGGGGAGGGGGGTGCGGGTTTAGGGGCTTTCTTT
CSGEGGAGLGAFF
>TRBJ2-5|14|-|TRBV25-1|-
TGTGCCAGCAGGAACCTAGAGGGGGAAGAGACCCAGTACTTC
CASRNLEGEETQYF
>TRBJ2-5|18|TRBD2|TRBV2|-
TGTGCCAGCACCCGTCGGAGGCTAGCGGGAGGGGGGCAAGAGACCCAGTACTTC
CASTRRRLAGGGQETQYF
>TRBJ2-5|17|TRBD2|TRBV27|once
TGTGCCAGCAGTTTATTAGGGACTAGTCCGTTTGGAGAGACCCAGTACTTC
CASSLLGTSPFGETQYF
>TRBJ2-2|16|TRBD2|TRBV5-1|-
TGCGCCAGCAGCGTTAGCGGGAGCCGGAACACCGGGGAGCTGTTTTTT
CASSVSGSRNTGELFF
>TRBJ2-5|13|TRBD1|TRBV30|-
TGTGCCTGGAGCTTGACAGGGAAAGAGACCCAGTACTTC
CAWSLTGKETQYF
>TRBJ2-1|16|-|TRBV5-4|few
TGTGCCAGCAGCTTGGTGACGGGGAACCACTACAATGAGCAGTTCTTC
CASSLVTGNHYNEQFF
>TRBJ2-6|15|-|TRBV7-9|few
TGTGCCAGCACTCCTTTTATAGCTGGGGCCAACGTCCTGACTTTC
CASTPFIAGANVLTF
>TRBJ2-5|15|TRBD2|TRBV30|-
TGTGCCTGGAGAAAACTAGCGGAGTACCAAGAGACCCAGTACTTC
CAWRKLAEYQETQYF
>TRBJ1-2|12|-|TRBV5-5|-
TGTGCCAGCAGCTTTGTATCCCATGGCTACACCTTC
CASSFVSHGYTF
>TRBJ2-5|18|-|TRBV21-1|-
TGTGCCAGCAGCAAAGCGCTAGGGGGGACAGGAGAGCAAGAGACCCAGTACTTC
CASSKALGGTGEQETQYF
>TRBJ2-7|13|-|TRBV2|few
TGTGCCAGCCTGGGCTCGAACTCCTACGAGCAGTACTTC
CASLGSNSYEQYF
>TRBJ2-7|13|-|TRBV6-5|-
TGTGCCAGCAGGGGGGGACCCGCCTACGAGCAGTACTTC
CASRGGPAYEQYF
>TRBJ1-6|17|TRBD1|TRBV5-1|-
TGCGCCAGCAGCTTGGCCGGGACAGGGATCGTTGGGTCACCCCTCCACTTT
CASSLAGTGIVGSPLHF
>TRBJ2-1|15|TRBD2|TRBV4-1|-
TGCGCCAGCAGCCAACTTTTAGCGGGGCTATTAGAGCAGTTCTTC
CASSQLLAGLLEQFF
>TRBJ1-1|14|TRBD1|TRBV27|-
TGTGCCAGCAGTTCGTTCGGGACAGGGACTGAAGCTTTCTTT
CASSSFGTGTEAFF
>TRBJ2-7|13|-|TRBV5-5|-
TGTGCCAGCAGCTTCCAGGTCTCCTACGAGCAGTACTTC
CASSFQVSYEQYF
>TRBJ2-2|16|TRBD2|TRBV27|-
TGTGCCAGCAGTTTAAGGCCAGCGGGAGTGGTCGGGGAGCTGTTTTTT
CASSLRPAGVVGELFF
>TRBJ1-2|15|-|TRBV21-1|-
TGTGCCAGCAACAAGGCCAACCCTTGGAGTTATGGCTACACCTTC
CASNKANPWSYGYTF
>TRBJ2-7|14|TRBD2|TRBV29-1|-
TGCAGCGTTGAACAGCGGGAGGGCTCCTACGAGCAGTACTTC
CSVEQREGSYEQYF
>TRBJ2-3|13|TRBD1|TRBV14|few
TGTGCCAGCAGCCAAGCACAGGGGAATACGCAGTATTTT
CASSQAQGNTQYF
>TRBJ1-2|14|-|TRBV18|-
TGTGCCAGCTCACCGAGGATGGCCCGCTATGGCTACACCTTC
CASSPRMARYGYTF
>TRBJ1-1|17|-|TRBV7-6|-
TGTGCCAGCAGCCCTAATCAAGGCCCTCCTTTGAGGACTGAAGCTTTCTTT
CASSPNQGPPLRTEAFF
>TRBJ1-1|15|TRBD1|TRBV18|-
TGTGCCAGCTCGCCCAAGGGACAGGGCAACACTGAAGCTTTCTTT
CASSPKGQGNTEAFF
>TRBJ1-3|16|-|TRBV28|-
TGTGCCAGCAGTTTAGTGAGTCCGCACTCTGGAAACACCATATATTTT
CASSLVSPHSGNTIYF
>TRBJ1-1|14|-|TRBV19|-
TGTGCCAGTAGTCCTCAGGACAGAAACACTGAAGCTTTCTTT
CASSPQDRNTEAFF
>TRBJ2-1|14|-|TRBV7-2|-
TGTGCCAGCAGCCCCTCACAGGGAGCGTATGAGCAGTTCTTC
CASSPSQGAYEQFF
>TRBJ2-7|15|TRBD2|TRBV6-5|-
TGTGCCAGCAGTCGAAGCGGGAGGGGGTCCTACGAGCAGTACTTC
CASSRSGRGSYEQYF
>TRBJ2-3|12|-|TRBV7-2|-
TGTGCCAGCAGCCCGTACACAGATACGCAGTATTTT
CASSPYTDTQYF
>TRBJ1-1|13|-|TRBV6-6|-
TGTGCCAGCCGGGATTTAATGAACACTGAAGCTTTCTTT
CASRDLMNTEAFF
>TRBJ1-3|16|-|TRBV5-4|once
TGTGCCAGCAGCACAGACGGACAGAGCTCTGGAAACACCATATATTTT
CASSTDGQSSGNTIYF
>TRBJ2-1|15|TRBD2|TRBV19|-
TGTGCCAGTAGTAACCCGACTAGCGGGTACAATGAGCAGTTCTTC
CASSNPTSGYNEQFF
>TRBJ2-4|15|-|TRBV27|-
TGTGCCAGCAGCCGTATACATATACAGGGAGACATTCAGTACTTC
CASSRIHIQGDIQYF
>TRBJ2-5|13|-|TRBV9|-
TGTGCCAGCAGCCCCCGGGGCCAAGAGACCCAGTACTTC
CASSPRGQETQYF
>TRBJ1-2|16|TRBD1|TRBV4-1|-
TGCGCCAGCAACCCACGTACCGGGACAGCGATCTATGGCTACACCTTC
CASNPRTGTAIYGYTF
>TRBJ1-2|14|-|TRBV29-1|once
TGCAGCGTTGAAAGGGCGGGGGCGGGCTATGGCTACACCTTC
CSVERAGAGYGYTF
>TRBJ1-1|16|TRBD1|TRBV18|few
TGTGCCAGCTCACCACTCCCACAGGGGTGGGACACTGAAGCTTTCTTT
CASSPLPQGWDTEAFF
>TRBJ2-3|13|TRBD2|TRBV14|-
TGTGCCAGCAAGGGACTAGGAACAGATACGCAGTATTTT
CASKGLGTDTQYF
>TRBJ2-7|19|-|TRBV21-1|once
TGTGCCAGCAGCAACTTACCTGGGACAGGGAGCGACCATGGATGCGAGCAGTACTTC
CASSNLPGTGSDHGCEQYF
>TRBJ2-7|16|TRBD1|TRBV25-1|few
TGTGCCAGCAGTGGGCGCCAACGGGACAGGCTCTACGAGCAGTACTTC
CASSGRQRDRLYEQYF
>TRBJ1-5|15|TRBD1|TRBV19|-
TGTGCCAGTAGTGTAACAGGGGGCAAGGGGCAGCCCCAGCATTTT
CASSVTGGKGQPQHF
>TRBJ2-7|15|TRBD1|TRBV4-1|once
TGCGCCAGCCCGGATGGGGGGACAGGGCCTTGGGAGCAGTACTTC
CASPDGGTGPWEQYF
>TRBJ1-4|15|-|TRBV5-1|-
TGCGCCAGCAGCGCACGACGGGTTTCTAATGAAAAACTGTTTTTT
CASSARRVSNEKLFF
>TRBJ2-2|16|-|TRBV28|-
TGTGCCAGCAGTTTAGGGGCACCGGCGAACACCGGGGAGCTGTTTTTT
CASSLGAPANTGELFF
>TRBJ1-4|15|-|TRBV28|-
TGTGCCAGCAGTTCCCCGCCAGGGTTTAATGAAAAACTGTTTTTT
CASSSPPGFNEKLFF
>TRBJ1-1|14|TRBD1|TRBV5-1|-
TGCGCCAGCAGCTCGGGACAGGGGAGGTCTGAAGCTTTCTTT
CASSSGQGRSEAFF
>TRBJ1-5|15|TRBD1|TRBV2|-
TGTGCCAGCAGTGCGGGACAGTCGGAGAATCAGCCCCAGCATTTT
CASSAGQSENQPQHF
>TRBJ2-1|15|-|TRBV7-6|-
TGTGCCAGCAGCTTAGGCGTCGCGTTATACAATGAGCAGTTCTTC
CASSLGVALYNEQFF